The T cell receptor (beta chain) described here comes from a study of T cells in Graves' hyperthyroidism and ophthalmopathy. It was RNA transcripts that yielded the amplified TCR beta CDR3 regions. Initially, a first-round RT-PCR of the TCR CDR3 employed the HTBI primer set. TCRdb re-called the multiplex PCR reads through MiXCR, storing one row per CDR3 protein. Here the sample spans hundreds of thousands of distinct CDR3 sequences, roughly 15% being singletons. Looked up from germline, CDR1 is DFQATT and CDR2 is SNEGSKA (reference sequence). The CDR3 is 14 residues long. The ends were cut back, 0 bases at V and 8 bases at J, with 15 bases in the middle. Overall study results and limits: Ophthalmopathy could be told apart from stable hyperthyroidism with a 13 V-J model.

As for this clonotype: Antigen unknown. A much bigger clone sits one base away, suggesting this may be a read error.

J is TRBJ2-3 and V is TRBV20-1; D uncertain. The sequencing sample was made of blood. The TCR originated in a woman aged 25 to 39 with Graves' hyperthyroidism. CDR3 in DNA: TGCAGTGCTAGAGACCTTAAAGTATTACGTACGCAGTATTTT. It specifies CSARDLKVLRTQYF.